The entry below gives a single T cell receptor (beta chain) sequence along with its context. The target antigen is unknown. This sample is part of a study of cytomegalovirus exposure and HLA in healthy donors. Some clones are missing from TCRdb's copy, which holds only in-frame ones; the method was immunoSEQ multiplex PCR. The top ten hold less than 2.5% of the sample, which has some 83,000 clones, 94% seen once. The donors were part of the validation cohort of 100 to 150 subjects. That cohort was separate from the first cohort, which comprised fewer than 800 subjects. Germline CDR1 and CDR2: MNHNS and SASEGT. V was pared by 6 bases and J by 0 bases, with 9 bases between. The CDR3 extends over 15 amino acids. Study results and limitations: Associated with cytomegalovirus, according to the listing, were some 180 TCR beta chains.

This clonotype originated in a woman aged 18-29 years in good health and CMV-seronegative. The chain combines TRBV6-1 with TRBJ2-6; D perhaps matches TRBD1 (5 bases). Specimen: PBMCs. The CDR3 here is CASRQEHSGANVLTF. CDR3 sequence (DNA): TGTGCCAGCAGACAGGAACACTCTGGGGCCAACGTCCTGACTTTC.